These 25 T cell receptor beta chains share one sample of origin, sequenced in a study of CD8 T cells in ankylosing spondylitis. Study findings and constraints: Characteristic, it appeared, of ankylosing spondylitis blood was a TCR beta motif of eight highly homologous variants.

One entry per CDR3 protein results from TCRdb running MiXCR on the 5' RACE reads. The top ten clones hold approximately 0.97% of a sample with about 440,000 distinct CDR3 sequences, about a sixth of them seen once. Their antigen targets remain unknown. Sequencing was carried out using blood, either unsorted or a sorted T cell fraction (not recorded which). The receptors were sampled from a male donor with ankylosing spondylitis.

V gene TRBV20-1 combines with J gene TRBJ2-7; D perhaps matches TRBD1 (5 bases). Germline CDR1 and CDR2: DFQATT and SNEGSKA (reference sequence). V was trimmed by 0 bases and J by 7 bases, leaving 19 bases between them. This CDR3 region has 15 residues. The CDR3 here is CSARDLAGWAREQYF. In DNA, the CDR3 is TGCAGTGCTAGAGATCTGGCAGGGTGGGCGCGGGAGCAGTACTTC.

The V gene is TRBV7-9, the J gene TRBJ2-3, with 7 bases fitting TRBD1. The V segment lost 4 bases and the J segment 3 bases; nucleotides outside the gene matches: 7. Germline V gives CDR1 SEHNR, CDR2 FQNEAQ (reference sequence). This CDR3 contains 15 residues. The CDR3 reads CASSSGQSPTDTQYF. CDR3 DNA: TGTGCCAGCAGCTCGGGACAGAGCCCAACAGATACGCAGTATTTT.

This clonotype occurred many times. This chain links TRBV20-1 with TRBJ1-5; 9 bases agree with TRBD1. In germline, CDR1 is DFQATT, CDR2 SNEGSKA (reference sequence). The J segment lost 6 bases and the V segment lost 5 bases, leaving 5 bases of the junction unmatched. CDR3 length equals 13 residues. The CDR3 DNA follows: TGCAGTGCTCCACAGGGGGCCGGTCAGCCCCAGCATTTT. The encoded protein is CSAPQGAGQPQHF.

For this clonotype: The final CDR3 position lacks the conserved phenylalanine or tryptophan, pointing to a likely read error. The rearrangement joins TRBV11-2 to TRBJ2-3; TRBD1 aligns across 7 bases. This CDR3 is built from 14 residues. Unmatched junction bases numbered 2, after V lost 2 bases and J lost 3 bases. Germline V gives CDR1 SGHAT, CDR2 FQNNGV. The CDR3 nucleotides are TGTGCCAGCAGCTTAACAGGGGTGACAGATACGCAGTATTCT. It is translated as CASSLTGVTDTQYS.

This clonotype has ten or more counts. This chain connects TRBV29-1 to TRBJ1-2; D not certain. The CDR3 consists of 12 residues. The V gene lost 1 base and the J gene lost 4 bases, with 7 bases spanning the gap. From germline, CDR1 is SQVTM and CDR2 ANQGSEA. Written as DNA, the CDR3 is TGCAGCGTTGAAGCTACACCCTATGGCTACACCTTC. Its translation: CSVEATPYGYTF. The variable domain in full, with the rest retrieved from reference TRBV29-1 and TRBJ1-2, is SAVISQKPSRDICQRGTSLTIQCQVDSQVTMMFWYRQQPGQSLTLIATANQGSEATYESGFVIDKFPISRPNLTFSTLTVSNMSPEDSSIYLCSVEATPYGYTFGSGTRLTVV.

This clonotype came up a few times. The J gene is TRBJ2-3, the V gene TRBV24-1; D gene unclear. The CDR3 loop spans 13 amino acids. Germline loops: CDR1 KGHDR, CDR2 SFDVKD. V lost 3 bases and J lost 2, with 5 bases in between. Here the CDR3 DNA reads TGTGCCACCAGTGATCCAACCACAGATACGCAGTATTTT. Protein sequence: CATSDPTTDTQYF.

This clonotype occurred a few times. The chain recombines TRBV3-1 with TRBJ1-6; 10 nucleotides match TRBD1. V was pared by 8 bases and J by 10 bases, with 8 bases of the junction left unmatched. Germline V lookup: CDR1 LGHDT, CDR2 YNNKEL (reference sequence). The CDR3 has 14 residues. The CDR3, as DNA: TGTGCCAGCGTCCGGGACAGGGGTGGGTCACCCCTCCACTTT. Translation gives CASVRDRGGSPLHF. The full variable domain, in which reference TRBV3-1 and TRBJ1-6 provide the parts outside the CDR3, is DTAVSQTPKYLVTQMGNDKSIKCEQNLGHDTMYWYKQDSKKFLKIMFSYNNKELIINETVPNRFSPKSPDKAHLNLHINSLELGDSAVYFCASVRDRGGSPLHFGNGTRLTVT.

The chain is built from TRBV7-3 and TRBJ2-1; D might be TRBD1 (5 bases). V gave up 5 bases and J gave up 0 bases, with 11 bases separating them. This CDR3 comprises 15 residues. CDR1 is SGHTA and CDR2 is FQGTGA in the germline V gene. CDR3 in amino acids: CASSVDRGSYNEQFF. In DNA, the CDR3 is TGTGCCAGCAGCGTTGACAGAGGCTCCTACAATGAGCAGTTCTTC.

The chain has TRBV6-5 and TRBJ1-2; D ambiguous. The germline gives CDR1 MNHEY, CDR2 SVGAGI. Trimming pared 0 bases from V and 2 bases from J, leaving 10 bases between. There are 15 residues in the CDR3. CDR3 bases: TGTGCCAGCAGTTACTCGGGTCCGGGAAACTATGGCTACACCTTC. Protein product: CASSYSGPGNYGYTF.

Many counts were recorded for this clonotype. V gene TRBV12-3 or TRBV12-4 combines with J gene TRBJ1-1; D unresolved. V was trimmed by 4 bases and J by 7 bases, leaving 13 bases between them. CDR3 length equals 13 residues. As DNA, the CDR3 is TGTGCCAGCAGTTCGATCGCCCCCTATGAAGCTTTCTTT. It specifies CASSSIAPYEAFF.

The rearrangement links TRBV28 to TRBJ2-1; 7 positions agree with TRBD1. The germline gives CDR1 MDHEN, CDR2 SYDVKM. This CDR3 is built from 15 residues. With 5 bases clipped from V and 7 bases from J, the junction kept 11 bases outside the gene matches. The CDR3 sequence is CASSTGQVGANEQFF. CDR3 nucleotides: TGTGCCAGCAGTACCGGACAGGTCGGTGCGAATGAGCAGTTCTTC.

The chain carries TRBV10-3 and TRBJ1-2; no firm D call. Germline V CDR1 and CDR2: ENHRY, SYGVKD. This CDR3 contains 12 residues. Trimming shortened V by 3 bases and J by 0 bases, and 2 bases separated the two germline ends. CDR3 coding DNA: TGTGCCATCAGTGACACTAACTATGGCTACACCTTC. The encoded protein is CAISDTNYGYTF.

The chain joins TRBV11-2 to TRBJ1-3; D remains ambiguous. The V gene's germline CDR1 is SGHAT and CDR2 FQNNGV. CDR3 length equals 14 residues. Trimming removed 0 bases at V and 5 bases at J, with 8 bases between. Here the CDR3 DNA reads TGTGCCAGCAGCTTAGATTCGGGTCGAAACACCATATATTTT. It specifies CASSLDSGRNTIYF. Drawing the rest from reference TRBV11-2 and TRBJ1-3, the complete variable domain is EAGVAQSPRYKIIEKRQSVAFWCNPISGHATLYWYQQILGQGPKLLIQFQNNGVVDDSQLPKDRFSAERLKGVDSTLKIQPAKLEDSAVYLCASSLDSGRNTIYFGEGSWLTVV.

The V and J genes are TRBV6-6 and TRBJ1-5; D is unclear. CDR1 MNHNY and CDR2 SVGAGI come from the germline V gene (reference sequence). This CDR3 is built from 13 residues. V was pared by 5 bases and J by 2 bases, with 7 bases between. CDR3 nucleotides: TGTGCCAGCAGTACGGACGGCAATCAGCCCCAGCATTTT. Translated, it gives CASSTDGNQPQHF.

This clonotype was detected a few times. A read error may produce the germline difference seen at one junction end. The CDR3 DNA follows: TGCAGCGTTCCGACTAGCGGGGGCACGGATACGCAGTATTTT. Translated: CSVPTSGGTDTQYF. The chain is built from TRBV29-1 and TRBJ2-3, with 12 bases identical to TRBD2. The CDR3 has 14 residues. CDR1 and CDR2 (germline): SQVTM, ANQGSEA.

The gene calls are TRBV7-2 and TRBJ2-1; 8 bases map to TRBD2. The CDR3 spans 15 residues. The germline V gene encodes CDR1 SGHTA and CDR2 FQGNSA. The V and J ends lost 4 bases and 0 bases, in that order; junction bases with no gene match: 2. CDR3 sequence reads: CASSWLAGSYNEQFF. CDR3 bases: TGTGCCAGCAGCTGGCTAGCGGGCTCCTACAATGAGCAGTTCTTC.

This clonotype was observed a handful of times. The gene calls are TRBV15 and TRBJ1-6; D possibly corresponds to TRBD1 (5 bases). The germline CDR1 and CDR2 sequences are LNHNV and YYDKDF (reference sequence). The CDR3 extends over 15 amino acids. The germline V and J ends were trimmed by 5 bases and 2 bases, with 10 bases remaining between them. The CDR3 is CATSDSITYNSPLHF. As DNA, the CDR3 is TGTGCCACCAGCGACAGTATAACCTATAATTCACCCCTCCACTTT.

This chain links TRBV28 with TRBJ2-7; D may be TRBD2 (6 bases). V shed 2 bases and J shed 2 bases, with 10 bases lying between them. The germline CDR1 and CDR2 sequences are MDHEN and SYDVKM. The CDR3 sequence is 14 residues long. The CDR3 protein is CASSLPGSAYEQYF. The CDR3 nucleotides are TGTGCCAGCAGTTTACCCGGGAGTGCCTACGAGCAGTACTTC.

This clonotype has a handful of counts. This sequence joins TRBV5-1 and TRBJ2-7; 7 positions match TRBD2. V lost 0 bases, J lost 6 bases, and 9 bases stayed unmatched. CDR1 and CDR2 from the germline V gene are SGHRS and YFSETQ. The CDR3 is 15 residues long. CDR3 loop: CASSLVGTTSGEQYF. CDR3 coding DNA: TGCGCCAGCAGCTTGGTGGGGACTACCTCCGGCGAGCAGTACTTC.

This clonotype was seen only a few times. The gene calls are TRBV27 and TRBJ2-2; 10 positions agree with TRBD1. Germline assignment: CDR1 MNHEY and CDR2 SMNVEV (reference sequence). The CDR3 sequence is 15 residues long. Trimming took 5 bases from V and 6 from J; bases not matched to a gene: 6. CDR3 amino acids: CASSLRTGGAGELFF. The DNA for the CDR3 is TGTGCCAGCAGTCTCCGGACAGGGGGGGCCGGGGAGCTGTTTTTT.

In DNA form, the CDR3 reads TGTGCCAGCAGTTTGGACAGCGCTAACTATGGCTACACCTTC. The encoded protein is CASSLDSANYGYTF. This rearrangement joins TRBV27 to TRBJ1-2, with D perhaps TRBD1 (6 bases). This CDR3 has 14 amino acids. Germline lookup yields CDR1 MNHEY and CDR2 SMNVEV (reference sequence). The germline V and J ends were trimmed by 3 bases and 0 bases, with 8 bases remaining between them.

The chain uses TRBV12-3 or TRBV12-4 and TRBJ2-5; D tentatively fits TRBD1 or TRBD2 (5 bases each). Trimming removed 6 bases from V and 5 bases from J, with 16 bases in between. This CDR3 is 14 amino acids long. DNA of the CDR3: TGTGCCAGCAGGCCGGGACGACTACACGAGACCCAGTACTTC. Amino acid sequence: CASRPGRLHETQYF.

The chain carries TRBV6-2 or TRBV6-3 and TRBJ2-3; 8 nucleotides align to TRBD1. The CDR3 contains 16 residues. Per germline, CDR1 MNHEY and CDR2 SVGEGT. The V and J ends lost 7 bases and 9 bases, in that order; junction bases with no gene match: 18. The CDR3 nucleotides read TGTGCCAGCACCAAACCCTTCTCAGGGGGCCGCGAGACGCAGTATTTT. Translated, it gives CASTKPFSGGRETQYF.

CDR3 sequence (DNA): TGTGCCAGCAGTTCGTATAGCGGGAGCGTTATCACAGATACGCAGTATTTT. This translates into CASSSYSGSVITDTQYF. The chain recombines TRBV6-2 or TRBV6-3 with TRBJ2-3; 9 nucleotides align to TRBD2. The V gene's germline CDR1 is MNHEY and CDR2 SVGEGT. This CDR3 has 17 amino acids. The J segment lost 2 bases and the V segment lost 4 bases, leaving 10 bases of the junction unmatched.

This chain joins TRBV12-3 or TRBV12-4 and TRBJ1-1; D perhaps matches TRBD1 (5 bases). Trimming cost V 6 bases and J 7 bases, with 15 bases left between them. This CDR3 region has 13 residues. The CDR3 coding sequence is TGTGCCAGCAGACTACAGGCGGGGAGTGAAGCTTTCTTT. It translates to CASRLQAGSEAFF.